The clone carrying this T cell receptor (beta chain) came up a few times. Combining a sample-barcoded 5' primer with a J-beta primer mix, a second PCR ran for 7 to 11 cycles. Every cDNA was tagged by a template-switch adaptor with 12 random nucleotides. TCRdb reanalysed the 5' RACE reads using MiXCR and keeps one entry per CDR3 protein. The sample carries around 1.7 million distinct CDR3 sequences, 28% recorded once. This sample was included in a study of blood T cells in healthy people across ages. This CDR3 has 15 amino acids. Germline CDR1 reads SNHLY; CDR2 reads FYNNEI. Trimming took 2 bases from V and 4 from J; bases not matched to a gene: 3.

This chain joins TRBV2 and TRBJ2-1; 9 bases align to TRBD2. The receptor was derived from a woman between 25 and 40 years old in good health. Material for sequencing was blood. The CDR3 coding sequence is TGTGCCAGCAGTGAACTAGCGGGAACTTACAATGAGCAGTTCTTC. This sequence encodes CASSELAGTYNEQFF.